In its sample, the clone carrying this T cell receptor beta chain was seen many times. What it binds is unknown. The entire patient cohort was treatment-naive prior to thyroid surgery. V trimming: 4 bases; J trimming: 3 bases; junction bases outside the gene matches: 6. Germline V gene data show CDR1 as DFQATT and CDR2 as SNEGSKA (reference sequence). The CDR3 totals 13 residues. This sample is drawn from a study of metastatic and nonmetastatic thyroid tumors. Overall study: A comparison of repertoires was made across blood and tumor or nodule tissue from malignant and benign thyroid patients. Whole-study findings and limits: Malignant thyroid tumors reportedly had TCR beta diversity that was significantly higher than in benign nodules, in blood and tumor.

How the authors handled the data: Clinicopathological groups differed in CDR3, with these differences serving to build a distant-metastasis classifier for papillary thyroid cancer. TCRdb reanalyzed the PCR reads with MiXCR. TCRdb's processing, not the authors' own work, is the source of the V and J calls. The sample carries about 39,000 clones, around a fifth recorded once. The sequence was obtained from a female donor with papillary thyroid cancer or a benign thyroid nodule (not recorded which). Some clones in this sample may be carry-over from other donors' samples. The rearrangement joins TRBV20-1 to TRBJ2-7; 7 bases line up with TRBD1. Sequencing was performed on blood. The CDR3 sequence is CSAKRTGVYEQYF. CDR3 DNA: TGCAGTGCTAAGCGGACAGGCGTCTACGAGCAGTACTTC.